This TCR beta chain was retrieved from a study of T cell repertoires in cytomegalovirus infection. Study-level background: Public signatures in TCR beta pointed to CMV infection and matching HLA type. Findings of the study overall: Dominating the ex vivo response were TCR beta clonotypes that were CMV-specific and HLA-C-restricted. Cumulative frequency (of public TCR beta family members) identified carriers of CMV plus the relevant HLA.

Concerning this clonotype itself: Antigen: not known.

TCRdb ran MiXCR on the reads and lists one entry per CDR3 protein. The sample records 270,000 or so distinct CDR3 sequences, approximately 17% being singletons. The length of the CDR3 is 15 residues. Germline V gene data show CDR1 as SGHRS and CDR2 as YFSETQ. The junction had 6 bases not matched to a gene; V was cut back by 0 bases and J by 6 bases. The receptor comes from a human donor in good health (CMV status not recorded). Some clones in this sample may be carry-over from other donors' samples. J is TRBJ1-2 and V is TRBV5-1; 9 nucleotides line up with TRBD1. The sample was CD8+ T cells from PBMCs. CDR3 amino acids: CASSLEGQGSDGYTF. The CDR3 coding sequence is TGCGCCAGCAGCTTGGAGGGACAGGGTTCAGATGGCTACACCTTC. The complete variable domain, with remaining parts taken from reference TRBV5-1 and TRBJ1-2, reads KAGVTQTPRYLIKTRGQQVTLSCSPISGHRSVSWYQQTPGQGLQFLFEYFSETQRNKGNFPGRFSGRQFSNSRSEMNVSTLELGDSALYLCASSLEGQGSDGYTFGSGTRLTVV.